Here is one TCR beta chain with its context. This clonotype was detected a few times. Its antigen has not been determined. No much larger clonotype is one base removed from it; base qualities were not supplied. All donors were healthy Caucasians. The twin cohort comprised three pairs of female monozygotic twins, all aged about 18 to 30 years. Miltenyi CD45RO+ enrichment and human naive T-cell isolation kits were used to isolate memory (CD45RO+) and naive T cells from PBMC. Library prep was done by 5' RACE. Sequencing was performed on an Illumina HiSeq 2000. Template switching introduced a universal primer binding site; the final cDNA contained a unique molecular identifier, enabling accurate counting of TCR cDNA molecules. Specific primers in the conserved constant-segment region were used to synthesize first-strand cDNA for TCR alpha and beta chains. To control for contamination, every cDNA library was double barcoded, receiving both a SMART-Mk sample barcode and Illumina barcodes. TruSeq adapter sequences and Illumina sample barcodes were added in two successive PCR steps. The Illumina HiSeq platform was used with custom primers to sequence TCR alpha and beta cDNA libraries. In the paper's pipeline: Unique molecular identifiers were extracted from raw reads with MiGEC, and CDR3 positions were determined with MiXCR. For each individual, recombination models were inferred using an EM algorithm with the repgenHMM and IGoR tools. The analysis of shared clonotypes was done with the tcR package in R, with sharing normalized by the product of cloneset sizes. To study raw recombination free of thymic and clonal selection effects, out-of-frame nonproductive sequences were analyzed. TCRdb itself trimmed the public reads at Q25 with fastp, ran MiXCR and retained productive beta chains. Identical CDR3 protein sequences are pooled into one entry, listed with their most common genes and DNA. The V and J calls come from TCRdb's annotation, not from the publication. A total of 250,000 or so distinct CDR3 sequences appear in this sample, 12% of them only once. The ten biggest clones cover 4% to 5% of the sample.

This specimen belongs to a study of identical twins (TCRdb year 2016). Study-level background: To test whether fetal clonotypes persist, the study used deep sequencing on TCR alpha and beta repertoires from monozygotic twins, unrelated adults of various ages, and cord blood. To rule out contamination, replicate twin experiments were performed at different times with different library preparation protocols.

The research as a whole found: Conclusions relied on cross-sectional statistical analysis, since the same donors could not be followed over many years. In monozygotic twins, recombination models systematically underestimated out-of-frame TCR alpha sharing, but the models matched the sharing seen between unrelated individuals. In beta out-of-frame sequences, excess twin sharing was weaker, because having fewer shared sequences lowered the signal-to-noise ratio. Compared with coincidental sharing between unrelated individuals, out-of-frame TCR alpha sequences shared between twins showed an excess of sequences with low generation probability. Fewer insertions were carried by abundant cord blood beta clonotypes; a weaker similar trend was observed in young adult naive repertoires, while no such trend was observed in memory repertoires. Invariant T cells such as MAIT and iNKT could partly confound zero-insertion analyses, though diverse VJ usage argued against this for most clonotypes.

This sample also belongs to another study, concerning yellow fever vaccine responses in identical twins. The second investigation adds: According to the authors, in identical twins the way T cells responded to vaccination appeared partly convergent and partly personalized. Focusing on identical twins, the study followed the T cell clones that responded to the vaccine, and did so with precision.

Sequenced: memory (CD45RO+) T cells sorted from blood. The sample's cell subset or site, from its label and the paper: CD45RO+ enriched T cells. The TCR sequence derives from a woman aged 18 to 35 in good health.

DNA sequence: TGTGCCAGCAGCTTAGATCGATCAAACATTCAGTACTTC. The encoded protein is CASSLDRSNIQYF. Here the chain combines TRBV11-2 and TRBJ2-4; no D segment can be confidently identified. The germline ends are 6 bases apart after V is trimmed by 0 bases and J by 6 bases. From the germline V gene, CDR1 is SGHAT and CDR2 is FQNNGV. The CDR3 runs 13 residues from the cysteine to the phenylalanine. The entry retains the CDR3 DNA only, 39 bases that are in frame from base 1.